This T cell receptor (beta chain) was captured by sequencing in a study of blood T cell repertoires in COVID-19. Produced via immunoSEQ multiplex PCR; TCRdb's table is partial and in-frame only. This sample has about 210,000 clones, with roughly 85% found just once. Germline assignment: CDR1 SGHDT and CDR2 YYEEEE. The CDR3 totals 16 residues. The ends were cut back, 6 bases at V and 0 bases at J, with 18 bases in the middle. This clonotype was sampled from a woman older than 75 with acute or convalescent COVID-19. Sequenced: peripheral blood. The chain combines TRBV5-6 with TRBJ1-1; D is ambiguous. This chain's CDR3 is CASTLISRRLNTEAFF. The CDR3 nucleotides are TGTGCCAGCACCCTAATTTCACGCCGGTTGAACACTGAAGCTTTCTTT.